This is a list of T cell receptor beta chains from one sample in a study of cytomegalovirus exposure and HLA in healthy donors. Clones were read by immunoSEQ multiplex PCR, and TCRdb kept only the in-frame ones, dropping some. The sample lists about 130,000 clones; around three quarters were seen once. Material: PBMCs. These receptor sequences come from a male donor in good health and CMV-seropositive. Both conserved end residues are part of each CDR3. A D gene is named only where the DNA matches it firmly. Expanded clones get a size class; other rows say once, few or many, or leave the size out.

>TRBV29-1|NA|TRBJ2-3|TRBD2
TGCAGCGTGACCGGGACTAGACTCACAGATACGCAGTATTTT
CSVTGTRLTDTQYF
>TRBV7-9|NA|TRBJ1-4|NA
TGTGCCAGCAGCTCCAACAGGGAGGGGAATGAAAAACTGTTTTTT
CASSSNREGNEKLFF
>TRBV9|NA|TRBJ2-2|NA
TGTGCCAGCAGCGTACAGGGCGACACCGGGGAGCTGTTTTTT
CASSVQGDTGELFF
>TRBV27|NA|TRBJ2-1|TRBD2
TGTGCCAGCAGTTTATTTGCGGGGGGAAGCTCCTACAATGAGCAGTTCTTC
CASSLFAGGSSYNEQFF
>TRBV7-6|NA|TRBJ2-1|TRBD2
TGTGCCAGCAGCTTAGGAAGCGGGGGGGCAGGTGAGCAGTTCTTC
CASSLGSGGAGEQFF
>TRBV5-4|NA|TRBJ1-6|NA
TGTGCCAGCAGCTTGGGGGGCCGAGGATGGAATTCACCCCTCCACTTT
CASSLGGRGWNSPLHF
>TRBV29-1|NA|TRBJ1-2|NA
TGCAGCGCCGGGATAGTGAGGGATGGCTACACCTTC
CSAGIVRDGYTF
>TRBV19|once|TRBJ2-1|TRBD2
TGTGCCAGTAGTAAGCGGGAGGACAATGAGCAGTTCTTC
CASSKREDNEQFF
>TRBV9|NA|TRBJ2-1|NA
TGTGCCAGCAGCGTGCTAGCGAGTAGCTCCTACAATGAGCAGTTCTTC
CASSVLASSSYNEQFF
>TRBV30|NA|TRBJ2-5|TRBD2
TGTGCCTGGAGGGGGACCGGGACTAGCGGGGACAAGTACTTC
CAWRGTGTSGDKYF
>TRBV2|once|TRBJ2-7|NA
TGTGCCAGCGGAAATCCGAAGGGGTTGTTCTACGAGCAGTACTTC
CASGNPKGLFYEQYF
>TRBV28|NA|TRBJ2-5|NA
TGTGCCAGCAGTTCCCTTGAGACCCAGTACTTC
CASSSLETQYF
>TRBV5-1|NA|TRBJ2-2|NA
TGCGCCAGCAGCTTGGTCGCGGGGGCCACCACCGGGGAGCTGTTTTTT
CASSLVAGATTGELFF
>TRBV6-6|NA|TRBJ1-2|NA
TGTGCCAGCTCACCGGAGGGGTATGGCTACACCTTC
CASSPEGYGYTF
>TRBV6-4|few|TRBJ2-3|TRBD2
TGTGCCAGCAGTTCTCAGCGGGGAAGCACAGATACGCAGTATTTT
CASSSQRGSTDTQYF
>TRBV5-1|NA|TRBJ2-2|NA
TGCGCCAGCAGCCCCCAGTCCGGGGAGCTGTTTTTT
CASSPQSGELFF
>TRBV7-6|NA|TRBJ2-2|TRBD2
TGTGCCAGCAGCTTAGTTGGCGGGGGAGTCGGGGAGCTGTTTTTT
CASSLVGGGVGELFF
>TRBV7-9|NA|TRBJ1-5|TRBD1
TGTGCCAGCAGCCCCCTCTCGCGACAGGGAGGAAATCAGCCCCAGCATTTT
CASSPLSRQGGNQPQHF
>TRBV6-1|few|TRBJ2-2|NA
TGTGCCAGCAGTGCGCGGGGTACCACGAACACCGGGGAGCTGTTTTTT
CASSARGTTNTGELFF
>TRBV2|NA|TRBJ2-6|TRBD1
TGTGCCAGCAAGTCCAGGACAGGGGAGTCCTCTGGGGCCAACGTCCTGACTTTC
CASKSRTGESSGANVLTF
>TRBV4-1|NA|TRBJ1-2|NA
TGCGCCAGCAGCCCTCAGCGAGCTAACTATGGCTACACCTTC
CASSPQRANYGYTF
>TRBV2|NA|TRBJ2-1|TRBD2
TGTGCCAGCACCTTCTCTAGCGGTGTTAATGAGCAGTTCTTC
CASTFSSGVNEQFF
>TRBV28|NA|TRBJ2-5|NA
TGTGCCAGCAGTTTAGGGGGGGCCCAAGAGACCCAGTACTTC
CASSLGGAQETQYF
>TRBV6-1|few|TRBJ1-1|TRBD1
TGTGCCAGCAGTTCCATACAGGGGGCGGCTTTCTTT
CASSSIQGAAFF
>TRBV28|few|TRBJ1-1|TRBD1
TGTGCCAGCACCCAGACAGGGGCTGAAGCTTTCTTT
CASTQTGAEAFF
>TRBV4-2|NA|TRBJ2-1|NA
TGTGCCAGCAGCCAAGTTCCCCTCGGCTCCTACAATGAGCAGTTCTTC
CASSQVPLGSYNEQFF
>TRBV1|once|TRBJ2-1|NA
TGCACCAGCAGCCAGAGGCTAGCCCCCTCCTACAATGAGCAGTTCTTC
CTSSQRLAPSYNEQFF
>TRBV27|NA|TRBJ2-1|NA
TGTGCCAGCAGTTTAAAGGGGATAGATGAGCAGTTCTTC
CASSLKGIDEQFF
>TRBV5-4|NA|TRBJ2-3|TRBD2
TGTGCCAGCAGCCCGGATAGCGGGACTAGCGGGAGACATACGCAGTATTTT
CASSPDSGTSGRHTQYF
>TRBV5-1|once|TRBJ2-2|TRBD2
TGCGCCAGCAGCCCGCGGGGGGCAGCGAACACCGGGGAGCTGTTTTTT
CASSPRGAANTGELFF
>TRBV6-1|NA|TRBJ1-3|NA
TGTGCCAGCAGTGAGATGGGGGGGCAAGCTGGAAACACCATATATTTT
CASSEMGGQAGNTIYF
>TRBV28|NA|TRBJ1-1|NA
TGTGCCAGCAACCCGGGTTGGACTGAAGCTTTCTTT
CASNPGWTEAFF
>TRBV5-4|NA|TRBJ2-7|TRBD1
TGTGCCAGCAGTAAAAATCAGGGGGCAGACGAGCAGTACTTC
CASSKNQGADEQYF
>TRBV14|NA|TRBJ1-1|NA
TGTGCCAGCAGCCAAGACTGGTTTCGGGCTTTCTTT
CASSQDWFRAFF
>TRBV6-1|NA|TRBJ2-2|NA
TGTGCCAGCCGAACACACACGAACACCGGGGAGCTGTTTTTT
CASRTHTNTGELFF
>TRBV29-1|NA|TRBJ1-2|TRBD1
TGCAGTCTCACCCGGGACAGGGGAAATGGCTACACCTTC
CSLTRDRGNGYTF
>TRBV5-1|NA|TRBJ2-5|NA
TGCGCCAGCAGCTTGGAGGGGCCAGAGACCCAGTACTTC
CASSLEGPETQYF
>TRBV7-9|NA|TRBJ2-1|NA
TGTTCCAGCAGCTTTGGAGGGGATGAGCAGTTCTTC
CSSSFGGDEQFF
>TRBV5-1|NA|TRBJ2-5|TRBD2
TGCGCCAGCAGCTTGGACGGGGGGGTGCTGCGGACCCAGTACTTC
CASSLDGGVLRTQYF
>TRBV19|NA|TRBJ1-2|NA
TGTGCCAGTAGGAGCTCCCTGTTCCATGGCCAGGGATCGGATGGCTACACCTTC
CASRSSLFHGQGSDGYTF
>TRBV2|NA|TRBJ2-3|NA
TGTGCCAGCGGTCCGAGAGATACGCAGTATTTT
CASGPRDTQYF
>TRBV29-1|NA|TRBJ2-5|TRBD1
TGCAGCGTTACCGGACAGGGTATCGGAGAGACCCAGTACTTC
CSVTGQGIGETQYF
>TRBV4-1|NA|TRBJ2-5|TRBD1
TGCGCCAGCAGCCTCTACGGTCAGGGGGCCCCCAAAGGGGAGACCCAGTACTTC
CASSLYGQGAPKGETQYF
>TRBV5-6|NA|TRBJ1-1|TRBD1
TGTGCCAGCAGATCCGGGACAGGGGGCTTGGGCACTGAAGCTTTCTTT
CASRSGTGGLGTEAFF
>TRBV7-9|NA|TRBJ1-4|NA
TGTGCCAGCAGCGCCCAAGGGGCCACTAATGAAAAACTGTTTTTT
CASSAQGATNEKLFF
>TRBV5-6|once|TRBJ2-1|TRBD2
TGTGCCAGCAGCTTGGCCACGGGACTAGCGGCCAATGAGCAGTTCTTC
CASSLATGLAANEQFF
>TRBV5-1|once|TRBJ2-7|TRBD1
TGCGCCAGCAGGCAAGGGACAGGCGACTCCTACGAGCAGTACTTC
CASRQGTGDSYEQYF
>TRBV29-1|NA|TRBJ1-1|TRBD1
TGCAGCGTTCGCCCGGGACAGGTAAACACTGAAGCTTTCTTT
CSVRPGQVNTEAFF
>TRBV29-1|few|TRBJ2-7|NA
TGCAGCGTCGACACAGGGGAGCAGTACTTC
CSVDTGEQYF
>TRBV5-4|NA|TRBJ1-5|NA
TGTGCCAGCAGCTCGGGAGGGGAGCAGCCCCAGCATTTT
CASSSGGEQPQHF
>TRBV5-1|NA|TRBJ2-5|TRBD1
TGCGCCAGCAGCGGACAGGGGGCGGAAGAGACCCAGTACTTC
CASSGQGAEETQYF
>TRBV11-3|few|TRBJ2-5|TRBD1
TGTGCCAGCAGCTTAGGCTCCGGGACAGCGCAAGAGACCCAGTACTTC
CASSLGSGTAQETQYF
>TRBV28|NA|TRBJ1-1|NA
TGTGCCAGCAGCAGTTATGCGGGCCGTGGACCAGAAGCTTTCTTT
CASSSYAGRGPEAFF
>TRBV4-2|NA|TRBJ2-7|NA
TGTGCCAGCAGCTCATCCGGCTACGAGCAGTACTTC
CASSSSGYEQYF
>TRBV7-2|once|TRBJ2-1|TRBD2
TGTGCCAGCAGCAAGACTAGCGGGACCTGGGGTGAGCAGTTCTTC
CASSKTSGTWGEQFF
>TRBV9|NA|TRBJ2-6|TRBD1
TGTGCCAGCAGCTCCACTTTATCGGGCAGGGGGTCTTCTGGGGCCAACGTCCTGACTTTC
CASSSTLSGRGSSGANVLTF
>TRBV6-5|NA|TRBJ1-3|NA
TGTGCCAGCAGTTACTCGATGGGGGCGTTTGGAAACACCATATATTTT
CASSYSMGAFGNTIYF